A selection of T cell receptor beta chains follows, all from one sample in a study of T cells after yellow fever vaccination. MiXCR, applied by TCRdb to the 5' RACE reads, yields one record per CDR3 protein. Among hundreds of thousands of distinct CDR3 sequences, around 3.6% were seen once, and the ten largest hold less than 25%. The sample was PBMCs, taken on the day of the yellow fever booster vaccination. The receptors shown here come from a man aged 18 to 29 who received the YFV17D yellow fever vaccine. Each CDR3 is given with its conserved first and last residue. The order of the fields is D gene, V gene, clone size, CDR3 length, J gene, CDR3 DNA, CDR3 protein. D genes are given only for firm matches. Some rows mark clone size as missing; the rest say once, few, many or name a class of expanded clone.

>.|TRBV7-8|many|13|TRBJ2-1
TGTGCCAGCAGCTTAGCGTTCAGGGTAAGGCAGTTCTTC
CASSLAFRVRQFF
>.|TRBV7-9|few|12|TRBJ1-2
TGTGCCAGCAGCTCGGACGGGGATGGGTTCACCTTC
CASSSDGDGFTF
>TRBD2|TRBV6-2/TRBV6-3|.|18|TRBJ2-3
TGTGCCAGCACCGAGCGGCTAGCGGGGGGAACTAGCACAGATACGCAGTATTTT
CASTERLAGGTSTDTQYF
>.|TRBV4-1|many|15|TRBJ2-5
TGCGCCAGCAGCCAAAAACCGACAGTTATTGAGACCCAGTACTTC
CASSQKPTVIETQYF
>TRBD2|TRBV7-2|.|21|TRBJ2-3
TGTGCCAGCAGCTTACTAGCGGGGGCCGATCCGAACTCTTATAGCACAGATACGCAGTATTTT
CASSLLAGADPNSYSTDTQYF
>.|TRBV15|many|14|TRBJ1-1
TGTGCCACCAGCAGAGATCGGGGAGGGGGGAAAGCTTTCTTT
CATSRDRGGGKAFF
>.|TRBV6-1|many|12|TRBJ2-1
TGTGCCAGCAGCCCTTTCTACAATGAGCAGTTCTTC
CASSPFYNEQFF
>.|TRBV29-1|many|12|TRBJ2-3
TGCAGCGTTTACCCCGACACAGATACGCAGTATTTT
CSVYPDTDTQYF
>TRBD2|TRBV10-2|many|15|TRBJ2-5
TGCGCCAGCAGGGGGACTAGCGGGGCCCAAGAGACCCAGTACTTC
CASRGTSGAQETQYF
>.|TRBV12-3/TRBV12-4|.|15|TRBJ2-5
TGTGCCAGCAGTTTAGCGGGGGTTCTCAAAGAGACCCAGTACTTC
CASSLAGVLKETQYF
>TRBD2|TRBV7-6|few|15|TRBJ2-1
TGTGCCAGCAGCTTTAGCGGGGGGGCCCGGGCTGAGCAGTTCTTC
CASSFSGGARAEQFF
>.|TRBV4-1|few|15|TRBJ1-1
TGCGCCAGCTCCCTTTCAGGTATTCGGAACACTGAAGCTTTCTTT
CASSLSGIRNTEAFF
>.|TRBV11-2|few|15|TRBJ1-1
TGTGCCAGCAGCTTAGCTTCCAGTATGAACACTGAAGCTTTCTTT
CASSLASSMNTEAFF
>.|TRBV6-5|many|15|TRBJ2-1
TGTGCCAGCAGTTACTCGAATTTGCTCTACAATGAGCAGTTCTTC
CASSYSNLLYNEQFF
>TRBD2|TRBV7-9|.|14|TRBJ2-7
TGTGCCAGCAGCCGTGGGGGGGGACTCTACGAGCAGTACTTC
CASSRGGGLYEQYF
>.|TRBV4-3|many|18|TRBJ2-2
TGCGCCAGCAGCCAAGACTACCGCGCGGGGATGAACACCGGGGAGCTGTTTTTT
CASSQDYRAGMNTGELFF
>TRBD1|TRBV6-5|many|13|TRBJ2-5
TGTGCCAGCAGTTTTGACAGGGCCGAGACCCAGTACTTC
CASSFDRAETQYF
>TRBD2|TRBV18|few|15|TRBJ2-1
TGTGCCAGCTCCCCACGGGGTAGCGGGTACAATGAGCAGTTCTTC
CASSPRGSGYNEQFF
>.|TRBV27|many|13|TRBJ2-5
TGTGCCAGCAGTATAGACAGCCAAGAGACCCAGTACTTC
CASSIDSQETQYF
>TRBD1|TRBV6-5|.|13|TRBJ1-1
TGTGCCAGCAAGGGGGCCTTGAACACTGAAGCTTTCTTT
CASKGALNTEAFF
>.|TRBV7-2|few|11|TRBJ2-3
TGTGCCAGCAGCTTAGGACAGAAGGAGAGATTT
CASSLGQKERF
>.|TRBV10-1|.|14|TRBJ2-5
TGCGCCAGCAGTGAGTCTAATGGGCAGGAGACCCAGTACTTC
CASSESNGQETQYF
>.|TRBV4-3|.|16|TRBJ1-6
TGCGCCAGCAGCCAAGATATATTTCAGGGCAATTCACCCCTCCACTTT
CASSQDIFQGNSPLHF
>.|TRBV7-9|few|15|TRBJ2-7
TGTGCCAGCAGCTTAGCGGCCAGAGCAACCTACGAGCAGTACTTC
CASSLAARATYEQYF
>.|TRBV4-2|.|16|TRBJ2-7
TGTGCCAGCAGCCCTTTGTCGGCGGGGACCTCCTACGAGCAGTACTTC
CASSPLSAGTSYEQYF
>TRBD2|TRBV6-6|many|16|TRBJ2-3
TGTGCCAGCAGTTACTCCCTAGCGGGAAACACAGATACGCAGTATTTT
CASSYSLAGNTDTQYF
>TRBD2|TRBV7-3|many|16|TRBJ2-5
TGTGCCAGCAGCACGGGACTAGCGGGGGATAGAGAGACCCAGTACTTC
CASSTGLAGDRETQYF
>.|TRBV6-5|.|15|TRBJ1-2
TGTGCCAGCAGCTTGTTCGGGGGGGCCAACTATGGCTACACCTTC
CASSLFGGANYGYTF
>TRBD1|TRBV27|few|14|TRBJ1-1
TGTGCCAGCAGGGTGCAGGGGGCTAACACTGAAGCTTTCTTT
CASRVQGANTEAFF
>.|TRBV28|.|16|TRBJ1-5
TGTGCCACCTCCTTCAGGGTGATCAATAGCAATCAGCCCCAGCATTTT
CATSFRVINSNQPQHF
>.|TRBV27|many|13|TRBJ1-6
TGTGCCAGCAGTTTAGACAGTCCTTCACCCCTCCACTTT
CASSLDSPSPLHF
>TRBD1|TRBV10-2|few|15|TRBJ1-2
TGCGCCAGCAGTGAGTGGGACAGCCAATTCTATGGCTACACCTTC
CASSEWDSQFYGYTF
>.|TRBV12-3/TRBV12-4|many|13|TRBJ1-1
TGTGCCAGCAGTTTTACTCGGGGTGCTGAAGCTTTCTTT
CASSFTRGAEAFF
>TRBD1|TRBV7-9|many|15|TRBJ2-5
TGTGCCAGCAGCCCACGACAGGGGCGGAAAGAGACCCAGTACTTC
CASSPRQGRKETQYF
>.|TRBV29-1|many|12|TRBJ2-3
TGCAGCGCTGAGGGGCTTACAGATACGCAGTATTTT
CSAEGLTDTQYF
>.|TRBV9|many|13|TRBJ2-3
TGTGCCAGCAGCCCCCGTATGGCGGGTACGCAGTATTTT
CASSPRMAGTQYF
>.|TRBV2|few|11|TRBJ2-7
TGTGCCACCGAAAATTTCTACGAGCAGTACTTC
CATENFYEQYF
>.|TRBV5-1|.|16|TRBJ2-1
TGCGCCAGCAGCTTGGAAGGGGGAAGGAACTACAATGAGCAGTTCTTC
CASSLEGGRNYNEQFF
>.|TRBV5-1|many|14|TRBJ2-1
TGCGCCAGCAGCCCGGGTGGGGACTACAATGAGCAGTTCTTC
CASSPGGDYNEQFF
>.|TRBV11-2|many|15|TRBJ1-2
TGTGCCAGCAGCTTAGTTGCCAGGGGAGACTATGGCTACACCTTC
CASSLVARGDYGYTF
>TRBD1|TRBV5-5|.|15|TRBJ1-2
TGTGCCAGCAGCCCCCAGACAGGGTTGGGCTATGGCTACACCTTC
CASSPQTGLGYGYTF
>.|TRBV7-2|many|14|TRBJ1-4
TGTGCCAGCAATCGGGGCGCAGCTAATGAAAAACTGTTTTTT
CASNRGAANEKLFF
>.|TRBV5-1|few|13|TRBJ2-7
TGCGCCAGCAGTTCTAGCGCCGGCTACGAGCAGTACTTC
CASSSSAGYEQYF
>.|TRBV20-1|few|16|TRBJ2-1
TGCAGTGCTAGAGATCTGGCAGGGTCCCTCTACAATGAGCAGTTCTTC
CSARDLAGSLYNEQFF
>.|TRBV28|.|15|TRBJ1-2
TGTGCCAGCATGGGAGGCAGGAGAAGTAACTATGGCTACACCTTC
CASMGGRRSNYGYTF
>.|TRBV6-1|many|16|TRBJ2-5
TGTGCCAGCAGCCCCATCGCGGGCCCCCGACTGGAGACCCAGTACTTC
CASSPIAGPRLETQYF
>.|TRBV3-1|.|14|TRBJ2-5
TGTGCCAGCAGCCAAGGTATTGGAGAAGAGACCCAGTACTTC
CASSQGIGEETQYF
>.|TRBV10-3|few|11|TRBJ1-2
TGTGCCATCAGTGTTTCGGGAGGCTACACCTTC
CAISVSGGYTF
>TRBD1|TRBV5-4|.|15|TRBJ2-7
TGTGCCAGCAGCTTTTATGACAGGGGGCAGGACGAGCAGTACTTC
CASSFYDRGQDEQYF
>.|TRBV15|few|15|TRBJ1-6
TGTGCCACCAGCAGAGAAGGAGCGCATCGGTCACCCCTCCACTTT
CATSREGAHRSPLHF
>.|TRBV4-3|.|16|TRBJ2-7
TGCGCCAGCAGCCAAGATGGTGTGGGGACCACCCTCGAGCAGTACTTC
CASSQDGVGTTLEQYF